The clone carrying this T cell receptor beta chain occurred a few times. This sample is part of a study of blood T cell repertoires in COVID-19. The CDR3 is made up of 17 amino acids. The ends were cut back, 2 bases at V and 6 bases at J, with 21 bases in the middle. From germline, CDR1 is SGHRS and CDR2 YFSETQ. The assay was immunoSEQ multiplex PCR, and TCRdb's table has in-frame clones only and misses some. This sample yields some 300,000 clones, of which 80% to 90% are seen a single time; 6.3% belongs to the top ten. V and J are TRBV5-1 and TRBJ1-5, with D possibly being TRBD1 (5 bases). This sequence was found in a woman aged 50 to 65 with COVID-19, enrolled during active disease. Sequenced: peripheral blood. The CDR3 region is CASSFAPQRDSGQPQHF. The DNA for the CDR3 is TGCGCCAGCAGCTTTGCCCCCCAAAGGGACTCCGGTCAGCCCCAGCATTTT.